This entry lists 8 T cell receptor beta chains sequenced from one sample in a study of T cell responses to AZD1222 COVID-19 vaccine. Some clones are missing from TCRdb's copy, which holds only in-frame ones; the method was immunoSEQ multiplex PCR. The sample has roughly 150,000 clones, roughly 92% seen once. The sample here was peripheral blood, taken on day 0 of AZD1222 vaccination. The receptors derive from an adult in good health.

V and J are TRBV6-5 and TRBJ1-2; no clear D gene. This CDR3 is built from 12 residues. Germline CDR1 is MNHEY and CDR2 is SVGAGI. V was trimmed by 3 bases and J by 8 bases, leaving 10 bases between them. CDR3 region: CASSYDGRGYTF. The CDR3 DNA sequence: TGTGCCAGCAGTTATGACGGGAGAGGCTACACCTTC.

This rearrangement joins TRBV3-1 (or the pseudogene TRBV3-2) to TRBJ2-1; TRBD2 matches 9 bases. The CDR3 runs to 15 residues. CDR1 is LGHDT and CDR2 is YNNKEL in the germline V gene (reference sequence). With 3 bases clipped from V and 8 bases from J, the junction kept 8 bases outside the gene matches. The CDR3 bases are TGTGCCAGCAGCCATCCGGGACTAGCACGCGATGAGCAGTTCTTC. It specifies CASSHPGLARDEQFF.

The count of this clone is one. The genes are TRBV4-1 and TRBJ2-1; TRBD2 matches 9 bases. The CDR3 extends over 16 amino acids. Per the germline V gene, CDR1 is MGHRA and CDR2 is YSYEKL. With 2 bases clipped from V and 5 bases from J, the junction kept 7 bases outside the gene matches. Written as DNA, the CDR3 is TGCGCCAGCAGCCAACCGACTAGCGGTCTCAACAATGAGCAGTTCTTC. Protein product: CASSQPTSGLNNEQFF.

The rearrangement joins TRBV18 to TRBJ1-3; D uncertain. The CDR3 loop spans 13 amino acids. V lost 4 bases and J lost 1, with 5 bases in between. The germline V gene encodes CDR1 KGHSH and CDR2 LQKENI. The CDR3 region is CASSRESGNTIYF. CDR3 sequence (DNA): TGTGCCAGCTCACGAGAATCTGGAAACACCATATATTTT.

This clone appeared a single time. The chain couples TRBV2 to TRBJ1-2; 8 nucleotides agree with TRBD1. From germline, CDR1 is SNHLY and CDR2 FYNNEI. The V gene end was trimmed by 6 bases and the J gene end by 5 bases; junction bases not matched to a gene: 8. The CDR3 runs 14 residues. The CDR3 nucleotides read TGTGCCAGCAGGGGGGACAGGACCGATTATGGCTACACCTTC. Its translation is CASRGDRTDYGYTF.

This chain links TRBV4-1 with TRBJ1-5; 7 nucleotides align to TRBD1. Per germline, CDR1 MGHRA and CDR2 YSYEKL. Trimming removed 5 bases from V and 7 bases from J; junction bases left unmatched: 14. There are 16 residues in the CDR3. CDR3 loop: CASSSKGGGEGQPQHF. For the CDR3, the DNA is TGCGCCAGCAGCAGTAAGGGAGGGGGCGAAGGACAGCCCCAGCATTTT.

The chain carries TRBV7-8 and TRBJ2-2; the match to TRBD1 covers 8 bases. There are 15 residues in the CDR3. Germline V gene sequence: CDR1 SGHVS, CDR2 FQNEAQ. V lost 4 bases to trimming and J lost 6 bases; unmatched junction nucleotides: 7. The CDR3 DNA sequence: TGTGCCAGCAGCTCGACTACAGGGGGAGCCGGGGAGCTGTTTTTT. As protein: CASSSTTGGAGELFF. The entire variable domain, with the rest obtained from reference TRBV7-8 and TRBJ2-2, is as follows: GAGVSQSPRYKVAKRGQDVALRCDPISGHVSLFWYQQALGQGPEFLTYFQNEAQLDKSGLPSDRFFAERPEGSVSTLKIQRTQQEDSAVYLCASSSTTGGAGELFFGEGSRLTVL.

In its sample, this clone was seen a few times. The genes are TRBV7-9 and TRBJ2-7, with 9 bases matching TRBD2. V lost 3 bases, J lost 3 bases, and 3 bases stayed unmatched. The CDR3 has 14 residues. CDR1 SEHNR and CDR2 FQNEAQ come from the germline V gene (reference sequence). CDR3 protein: CASSLGLAHYEQYF. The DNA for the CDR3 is TGTGCCAGCAGCTTGGGACTAGCTCACTACGAGCAGTACTTC.